The 22 T cell receptor beta chains reported below all come from one sample, sequenced in a study of brain T cells in children with intractable seizures. Documented time point: blood from clinic visit 5 months post-surgery; TSC patient then seizure free. Only in-frame clones appear in the TCRdb table, and some are missing; sequencing was by immunoSEQ multiplex PCR. In the table there are about 340,000 clones, over 90% of which are singletons. The source material was peripheral blood, sampled more than 4 months after surgery. These receptors originate from a boy under three years old with tuberous sclerosis and intractable seizures.

The genes are TRBV7-9 and TRBJ2-7; 11 bases fit TRBD2. V lost 8 bases to trimming and J lost 3 bases; unmatched junction nucleotides: 9. The CDR3 covers 15 residues. Germline assignment: CDR1 SEHNR and CDR2 FQNEAQ (reference sequence). CDR3 sequence: CASEGGTSGYYEQYF. As DNA, the CDR3 is TGTGCCAGCGAAGGGGGGACTAGCGGCTACTACGAGCAGTACTTC.

The chain employs TRBV19 and TRBJ2-3; 10 nucleotides align to TRBD2. Trimming removed 3 bases from V and 4 bases from J; junction bases left unmatched: 4. The germline gives CDR1 LNHDA, CDR2 SQIVND (reference sequence). This CDR3 region has 15 residues. This chain's CDR3 is CASSMSSGGPDTQYF. The CDR3 nucleotides read TGTGCCAGTAGTATGTCTAGCGGGGGCCCAGATACGCAGTATTTT.

The chain carries TRBV24-1 and TRBJ2-7; D is perhaps TRBD1 (6 bases). This CDR3 spans 15 amino acids. The V end lost 3 bases, the J end lost 2 bases, and 13 bases lay between the germline ends. From germline, CDR1 is KGHDR and CDR2 SFDVKD. The CDR3 DNA reads TGTGCCACCAGTGATCCCAATACAGGGACCTACGAGCAGTACTTC. It encodes CATSDPNTGTYEQYF.

This clone was observed many times. V is TRBV6-1 and J is TRBJ1-1, with 7 positions matching TRBD1. Germline CDR1 is MNHNS and CDR2 is SASEGT. CDR3 length equals 13 residues. The V segment lost 3 bases and the J segment 10 bases; nucleotides outside the gene matches: 8. The CDR3 DNA reads as TGTGCCAGCAGTGATGAACAGGGGAAGCGAGCTTTCTTT. Translated, it gives CASSDEQGKRAFF.

The gene calls are TRBV24-1 and TRBJ2-3; 9 bases line up with TRBD2. Germline loops: CDR1 KGHDR, CDR2 SFDVKD. There are 16 residues in the CDR3. With V trimmed by 4 bases and J by 2 bases, 6 bases remained unmatched. The CDR3: CATSDPTSGLTDTQYF. Written as DNA, the CDR3 is TGTGCCACCAGTGACCCGACTAGCGGCCTCACAGATACGCAGTATTTT.

This rearrangement joins TRBV7-9 to TRBJ2-1, with 9 bases lining up with TRBD2. This CDR3 spans 17 amino acids. The ends lost 1 base at V and 8 bases at J; junction bases unmatched: 12. CDR1 is SEHNR, CDR2 FQNEAQ, per germline (reference sequence). CDR3 protein: CASSLGLAGDSPYEQFF. In DNA form, the CDR3 reads TGTGCCAGCAGCTTAGGGTTAGCGGGGGATTCTCCCTATGAGCAGTTCTTC.

The chain couples TRBV5-1 to TRBJ2-5, with TRBD2 matching 15 bases. CDR3 length: 16 residues. Germline V gene lookup returns CDR1 SGHRS and CDR2 YFSETQ. V gave up 4 bases and J gave up 5 bases; unmatched junction bases: 6. The CDR3 sequence is CASSPGLAGGMETQYF. As DNA, the CDR3 is TGCGCCAGCAGCCCGGGACTAGCGGGAGGAATGGAGACCCAGTACTTC.

J is TRBJ2-1 and V is TRBV7-6; 11 positions match TRBD2. CDR1 and CDR2 (germline): SGHVS, FNYEAQ. CDR3 length: 17 residues. J gave up 3 bases and V 5 bases, and 9 bases lay outside the gene matches. CDR3 region: CASSPEGLAVFYNEQFF. In DNA form, the CDR3 reads TGTGCCAGCAGCCCCGAGGGACTAGCGGTCTTCTACAATGAGCAGTTCTTC.

The V gene is TRBV30, the J gene TRBJ1-3; a weak D match, TRBD1 (6 bases). Germline values: CDR1 GTSNPN, CDR2 SVGIG (reference sequence). The length of the CDR3 is 15 residues. Deletions cut 1 base from V and 0 bases from J, with 10 bases between. CDR3 residues: CAWSARGTSGNTIYF. The DNA for the CDR3 is TGTGCCTGGAGTGCCAGGGGCACCTCTGGAAACACCATATATTTT.

The chain joins TRBV5-1 to TRBJ2-1, with TRBD2 matching over 7 bases. Germline V lookup: CDR1 SGHRS, CDR2 YFSETQ. The CDR3 consists of 14 residues. The trim removed 2 bases at V and 1 base at J, leaving 0 bases unmatched. The CDR3 DNA reads TGCGCCAGCAGCTTTAGCGGGTCCTACAATGAGCAGTTCTTC. Translation: CASSFSGSYNEQFF.

The genes are TRBV5-1 and TRBJ2-3; 10 bases are a match to TRBD2. Germline loops: CDR1 SGHRS, CDR2 YFSETQ. With 0 bases clipped from V and 0 bases from J, the junction kept 19 bases outside the gene matches. The CDR3 consists of 22 residues. CDR3 sequence reads: CASSLAVAGGGRLGYSTDTQYF. The CDR3 region has the DNA TGCGCCAGCAGCTTGGCGGTAGCGGGAGGCGGAAGATTAGGATATAGCACAGATACGCAGTATTTT.

The chain is built from TRBV2 and TRBJ2-3; D ambiguous. Trimming removed 2 bases at V and 2 bases at J, with 11 bases between. CDR3 length equals 15 residues. Looked up from germline, CDR1 is SNHLY and CDR2 is FYNNEI. The DNA for the CDR3 is TGTGCCAGCAGTGAATTGGCCCCTACCACAGATACGCAGTATTTT. This gives the protein CASSELAPTTDTQYF.

This chain uses TRBV5-5 with TRBJ1-6, with D unclear. The CDR3 is made up of 16 amino acids. From germline, CDR1 is SGHKS and CDR2 YYEKEE (reference sequence). The ends were cut back, 0 bases at V and 6 bases at J, with 13 bases in the middle. CDR3 nucleotides: TGTGCCAGCAGCTTGGTTTACCAGAAGGGTAATTCACCCCTCCACTTT. It is translated as CASSLVYQKGNSPLHF.

The J gene is TRBJ2-3, the V gene TRBV30; D remains ambiguous. CDR3 length: 12 residues. Trimming cost V 3 bases and J 1 base, with 5 bases left between them. Germline V gene lookup returns CDR1 GTSNPN and CDR2 SVGIG (reference sequence). The CDR3 here is CAWSPGTDTQYF. The CDR3 coding sequence is TGTGCCTGGAGCCCCGGCACAGATACGCAGTATTTT.

The chain couples TRBV7-8 to TRBJ1-1, with D possibly being TRBD1 (5 bases). The germline V gene has CDR1 SGHVS and CDR2 FQNEAQ. V gave up 2 bases and J gave up 3 bases, with 10 bases separating them. The CDR3 spans 14 residues. CDR3 residues: CASSLLGGYTEAFF. CDR3 in DNA: TGTGCCAGCAGCTTATTGGGGGGGTACACTGAAGCTTTCTTT.

The count of this clone is one. The V gene is TRBV2, the J gene TRBJ1-5; 10 bases map to TRBD1. The CDR3 is 15 amino acids. Germline V gene lookup returns CDR1 SNHLY and CDR2 FYNNEI. V was clipped by 4 bases and J by 1 base; unmatched bases: 1. The CDR3 region is CASSGQGASNQPQHF. CDR3 nucleotide sequence: TGTGCCAGCAGTGGACAGGGGGCGAGCAATCAGCCCCAGCATTTT.

V usage is TRBV6-5 and J usage is TRBJ1-1, with D unclear. CDR1 is MNHEY, CDR2 SVGAGI, per germline. This CDR3 region has 14 residues. The V end was cut by 2 bases, the J end by 0 bases, with 7 bases between. The chain's CDR3 is CASSYRSVNTEAFF. CDR3 nucleotide sequence: TGTGCCAGCAGTTACAGGTCGGTGAACACTGAAGCTTTCTTT.

The CDR3 DNA is TGTGCCACCAGTATGACTAGAACCAATGAGCAGTTCTTC. Amino acids: CATSMTRTNEQFF. The chain couples TRBV24-1 to TRBJ2-1; the D gene is possibly TRBD2 (6 bases). CDR1 KGHDR and CDR2 SFDVKD come from the germline V gene. V lost 6 bases to trimming and J lost 6 bases, with 11 bases between them. This CDR3 is 13 amino acids long.

This clone was observed a few times. The chain joins TRBV6-5 to TRBJ1-6; a possible D gene is TRBD1 (6 bases). There are 12 residues in the CDR3. Trimming took 6 bases from V and 10 from J, leaving 10 bases between them. Looked up from germline, CDR1 is MNHEY and CDR2 is SVGAGI. CDR3 in amino acids: CASRRGDSPLHF. Here the CDR3 DNA reads TGTGCCAGCAGGAGGGGGGACTCACCCCTCCACTTT.

This clone has only one observation. V and J are TRBV14 and TRBJ1-6; 7 bases are shared with TRBD1. Losses at the gene ends were 4 bases for V and 9 bases for J; bases not matched to a gene: 9. CDR1 SGHDN and CDR2 FVKESK come from the germline V gene. This CDR3 region has 15 residues. The CDR3 here is CASSLQAGGISPLHF. Written as DNA, the CDR3 is TGTGCCAGCAGCCTTCAGGCAGGGGGGATTTCACCCCTCCACTTT.

V gene TRBV21-1 combines with J gene TRBJ1-4; TRBD1, the table's D call, was not compared with the DNA. TRBV21-1 is a pseudogene. The CDR3 length is 19 residues. Here the CDR3 reads CASSTAKGRDRATNEKLFF. CDR3 in DNA: TGTGCCAGCAGCACCGCCAAGGGGAGGGACAGGGCAACTAATGAAAAACTGTTTTTT.

The rearrangement links TRBV5-6 to TRBJ1-2; possible D gene TRBD1, 6 bases. The germline gives CDR1 SGHDT, CDR2 YYEEEE. With 5 bases removed from V and 4 bases from J, the gap between germline ends came to 12 bases. The CDR3 runs to 13 residues. The CDR3 region has the DNA TGTGCCAGCAGTCTCGGGGACACCTATGGCTACACCTTC. It specifies CASSLGDTYGYTF.